The T cell receptor (beta chain) under discussion was sequenced for a study of T cells in Graves' hyperthyroidism and ophthalmopathy. Study-wide findings and caveats: Ophthalmopathy was separated from stable hyperthyroidism by a 13 V-J model.

The CDR3 has 15 residues. V shed 6 bases, J shed 3 bases, and the junction held 9 bases outside the gene matches. CDR1 is LNHDA, CDR2 SQIVND, per germline (reference sequence). Of note for this clonotype: Its antigen is not known.

Amplification targeted TCR beta CDR3 regions from RNA transcripts. HTBI primers were the set used in a first-round RT-PCR of the TCR CDR3. TCRdb re-analysed the multiplex PCR reads in MiXCR, keeping a single row per CDR3 protein. The sample contains 450,000 to 700,000 distinct CDR3 sequences, approximately 44% of which appear only once. Sequenced: peripheral blood or thyroid tissue (not recorded which). This chain connects TRBV19 to TRBJ1-1; TRBD1 agrees at 8 bases. This clonotype was sampled from a young woman with Graves' hyperthyroidism. The CDR3 spells CASRDLQTGDTEAFF. The CDR3 DNA is TGTGCCAGTAGGGACCTTCAGACAGGGGACACTGAAGCTTTCTTT.